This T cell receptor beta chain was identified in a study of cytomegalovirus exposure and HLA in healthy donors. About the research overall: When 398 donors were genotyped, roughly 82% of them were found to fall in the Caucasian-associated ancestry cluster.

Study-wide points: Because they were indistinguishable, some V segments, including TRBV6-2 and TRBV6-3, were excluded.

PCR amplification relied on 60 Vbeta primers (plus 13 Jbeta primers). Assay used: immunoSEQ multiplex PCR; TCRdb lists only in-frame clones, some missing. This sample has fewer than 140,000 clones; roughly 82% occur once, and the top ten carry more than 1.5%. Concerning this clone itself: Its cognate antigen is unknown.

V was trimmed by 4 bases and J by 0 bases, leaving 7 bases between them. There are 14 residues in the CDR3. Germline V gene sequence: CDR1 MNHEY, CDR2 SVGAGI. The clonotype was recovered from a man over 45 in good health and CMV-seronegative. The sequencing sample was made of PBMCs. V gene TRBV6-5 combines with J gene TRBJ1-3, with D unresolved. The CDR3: CASSSGLSGNTIYF. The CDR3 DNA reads TGTGCCAGCAGTTCAGGACTCTCTGGAAACACCATATATTTT.